The 29 T cell receptor beta chains reported below all come from one sample, sequenced in a study of shared clonotypes between healthy human individuals. Naive CD8 cells lacked CD45RO, underwent positive selection for CCR7 and left out terminally differentiated effector memory CD45RA+ cells. This table comes from immunoSEQ multiplex PCR, and its TCRdb copy is limited to in-frame clones, with some not included. The table lists hundreds of thousands of clones, roughly 96% of them singletons. The sequenced material came from naive CD8+ T cells sorted from blood. The receptors were sampled from a woman in her twenties or thirties in good health.

The chain couples TRBV27 to TRBJ2-7; D possibly uses TRBD1 or TRBD2 (5 bases each). Germline CDR1 reads MNHEY; CDR2 reads SMNVEV (reference sequence). The CDR3 loop spans 13 amino acids. The V and J ends lost 6 bases and 3 bases respectively, with 12 bases between them. CDR3 residues: CASSTGAHYEQYF. The CDR3 bases are TGTGCCAGCAGCACCGGGGCTCACTACGAGCAGTACTTC.

This clone was recorded only once. The V and J genes are TRBV4-1 and TRBJ2-7; no firm D call. Germline assignment: CDR1 MGHRA and CDR2 YSYEKL. The CDR3 contains 16 residues. Trimming pared 4 bases from V and 4 bases from J, leaving 20 bases between. The CDR3 here is CASSLRPDGGIYEQYF. The DNA for the CDR3 is TGCGCCAGCAGCCTGAGACCGGACGGCGGTATTTACGAGCAGTACTTC.

The J gene is TRBJ2-1, the V gene TRBV29-1; a weak D match, TRBD1 (5 bases). V was cut by 3 bases and J by 9 bases, with 12 bases left in between. This CDR3 comprises 12 residues. Germline-derived CDR1 and CDR2 are SQVTM and ANQGSEA. This chain's CDR3 is CSVEGQGAEQFF. The DNA of the CDR3 is TGCAGCGTTGAGGGGCAGGGCGCTGAGCAGTTCTTC.

The genes are TRBV2 and TRBJ2-7; D is unclear. This CDR3 is 12 amino acids long. Germline CDR1 SNHLY, CDR2 FYNNEI. V shed 10 bases and J shed 2 bases, with 12 bases lying between them. CDR3 region: CATHDGPYEQYF. DNA for the CDR3: TGTGCCACCCACGACGGGCCCTACGAGCAGTACTTC.

On this clone: This same CDR3 is encoded by further DNA sequences in the sample. This chain joins TRBV27 and TRBJ1-2, with D perhaps TRBD1 (5 bases). Per germline, CDR1 MNHEY and CDR2 SMNVEV (reference sequence). The CDR3 runs 13 residues. Trimming left V 2 bases short and J 1 base short, with 5 bases between. The CDR3 here is CASSLGGNYGYTF. The CDR3 DNA is TGTGCCAGCAGTTTAGGGGGTAACTATGGCTACACCTTC.

The V call is TRBV7-8, the J call TRBJ2-7; 14 bases fit TRBD2. This CDR3 region has 15 residues. The trim removed 4 bases at V and 4 bases at J, leaving 3 bases unmatched. The germline gives CDR1 SGHVS, CDR2 FQNEAQ. The CDR3 region has the DNA TGTGCCAGCAGCTGGGGGACTAGCGGGAGTTACGAGCAGTACTTC. Translation: CASSWGTSGSYEQYF. Based on the CDR3 plus reference TRBV7-8 and TRBJ2-7, the full variable domain is GAGVSQSPRYKVAKRGQDVALRCDPISGHVSLFWYQQALGQGPEFLTYFQNEAQLDKSGLPSDRFFAERPEGSVSTLKIQRTQQEDSAVYLCASSWGTSGSYEQYFGPGTRLTVT.

As concerns this clone: This same CDR3 is encoded by further DNA sequences in the sample. The rearrangement joins TRBV27 to TRBJ2-2; D not resolved. CDR1 is MNHEY, CDR2 SMNVEV, per germline (reference sequence). With 3 bases removed from V and 6 bases from J, the gap between germline ends came to 5 bases. The CDR3 totals 12 residues. CDR3 DNA: TGTGCCAGCAGTTTCGGTTCCGGGGAGCTGTTTTTT. Its translation: CASSFGSGELFF.

DNA for the CDR3: TGTGCCAGCAGCTATGTGGTGGATTGGGTCTATGGCTACACCTTC. Amino acids: CASSYVVDWVYGYTF. V usage is TRBV5-5 and J usage is TRBJ1-2; no clear D. Germline loops: CDR1 SGHKS, CDR2 YYEKEE (reference sequence). The CDR3 totals 15 residues. V dropped 3 bases and J dropped 4 bases, with 16 bases sitting between them.

The V gene is TRBV27, the J gene TRBJ2-1, with D perhaps being TRBD1 or TRBD2 (5 bases each). The ends were cut back, 5 bases at V and 8 bases at J, with 13 bases in the middle. This CDR3 has 13 amino acids. Germline values: CDR1 MNHEY, CDR2 SMNVEV (reference sequence). The CDR3 loop reads CASSTGTAHEQFF. The DNA of the CDR3 is TGTGCCAGCAGTACCGGGACCGCCCATGAGCAGTTCTTC.

This chain links TRBV28 with TRBJ2-2; 8 bases are shared with TRBD1. Germline trimming cut 11 bases from V and 3 bases from J; bases unmatched to any gene: 2. The CDR3 is 12 amino acids. Germline V gene sequence: CDR1 MDHEN, CDR2 SYDVKM. The CDR3 region is CAGGQDTGELFF. CDR3 bases: TGTGCCGGGGGACAGGACACCGGGGAGCTGTTTTTT.

The CDR3 region has the DNA TGTGCCAGCAGTTTGGGACAGGTCCATGAGCAGTTCTTC. Translating it yields CASSLGQVHEQFF. The chain employs TRBV27 and TRBJ2-1, with TRBD1 identical over 8 bases. V lost 3 bases and J lost 8; bases outside the gene matches: 3. The CDR3 has 13 residues. Per the germline V gene, CDR1 is MNHEY and CDR2 is SMNVEV (reference sequence).

This sequence joins TRBV7-8 and TRBJ1-4; maybe TRBD1 (6 bases). Germline V gene sequence: CDR1 SGHVS, CDR2 FQNEAQ. The CDR3 is 15 residues long. The V end lost 3 bases, the J end lost 0 bases, and 8 bases lay between the germline ends. The CDR3 is CASSFGQSTNEKLFF. Here the CDR3 DNA reads TGTGCCAGCAGCTTCGGACAGTCAACTAATGAAAAACTGTTTTTT.

The chain joins TRBV23-1 to TRBJ1-1; the D is unclear. TRBV23-1 belongs to the ORF category, with a function that is uncertain. Trimming shortened V by 0 bases and J by 11 bases, and 10 bases separated the two germline ends. CDR3 length: 12 amino acids. In DNA, the CDR3 is TGCGCCAGCAGTCAATCCTCCACGGAGGCTTTCTTT. This encodes CASSQSSTEAFF.

The chain is built from TRBV30 and TRBJ2-7; 7 bases fit TRBD1. Germline V gene data show CDR1 as GTSNPN and CDR2 as SVGIG (reference sequence). The V and J ends lost 4 bases and 6 bases, in that order; junction bases with no gene match: 18. The CDR3 sequence is 16 residues long. The CDR3 nucleotides read TGTGCCTGGACCGCAAGGTGGGCAGGGGGATTTCTCGAGCAGTACTTC. This gives the protein CAWTARWAGGFLEQYF. The full variable domain, rest sourced from reference TRBV30 and TRBJ2-7, is SQTIHQWPATLVQPVGSPLSLECTVEGTSNPNLYWYRQAAGRGLQLLFYSVGIGQISSEVPQNLSASRPQDRQFILSSKKLLLSDSGFYLCAWTARWAGGFLEQYFGPGTRLTVT.

CDR3 residues: CASSLVGQGNTEAFF. The DNA for the CDR3 is TGTGCCAGCAGCTTAGTGGGACAGGGGAACACTGAAGCTTTCTTT. V usage is TRBV7-6 and J usage is TRBJ1-1; 9 nucleotides match TRBD1. Looked up from germline, CDR1 is SGHVS and CDR2 is FNYEAQ. The CDR3 is 15 residues long. With V trimmed by 1 base and J by 1 base, 1 base remained unmatched.

The chain uses TRBV28 and TRBJ2-7; weak D call: TRBD1 (6 bases). V was cut by 7 bases and J by 3 bases, with 13 bases left in between. The CDR3 runs to 13 residues. Germline V gene sequence: CDR1 MDHEN, CDR2 SYDVKM. In DNA, the CDR3 is TGTGCCAGCACAGGGGCTTTAAGCTACGAGCAGTACTTC. It is translated as CASTGALSYEQYF.

The rearrangement links TRBV5-1 to TRBJ2-7; D may be TRBD1 (6 bases). Looked up from germline, CDR1 is SGHRS and CDR2 is YFSETQ. V was clipped by 4 bases and J by 4 bases, with 15 bases between them. CDR3 length equals 14 residues. The CDR3 is CASSGGSLEYEQYF. Written as DNA, the CDR3 is TGCGCCAGCAGCGGGGGCAGCCTAGAGTACGAGCAGTACTTC.

The CDR3 bases are TGTGCCACCAGAGTGACTGGTGGCTACACCTTC. It is translated as CATRVTGGYTF. The chain joins TRBV27 to TRBJ1-2; D ambiguous. Germline CDR1 reads MNHEY; CDR2 reads SMNVEV (reference sequence). The ends were cut back, 10 bases at V and 7 bases at J, with 13 bases in the middle. The CDR3 sequence is 11 residues long.

CDR3 nucleotide sequence: TGTGCCAGCAGCTTAAACAGGGCCTACGAGCAGTACTTC. It translates to CASSLNRAYEQYF. The chain is built from TRBV7-9 and TRBJ2-7, with a tentative D call TRBD1 (6 bases). Germline V gene sequence: CDR1 SEHNR, CDR2 FQNEAQ (reference sequence). The CDR3 runs to 13 residues. Trimming left V 2 bases short and J 2 bases short, with 7 bases between.

The chain carries TRBV7-9 and TRBJ1-2; no clear D. V lost 4 bases and J 5 bases, leaving 14 bases between the germline ends. The V gene's germline CDR1 is SEHNR and CDR2 FQNEAQ (reference sequence). There are 14 residues in the CDR3. CDR3 loop: CASSSDWAGYGYTF. CDR3 DNA: TGTGCCAGCAGCTCTGATTGGGCGGGATATGGCTACACCTTC.

The J gene is TRBJ1-4, the V gene TRBV15; D is unresolved. Germline CDR1 and CDR2: LNHNV and YYDKDF (reference sequence). There are 15 residues in the CDR3. Trimming took 0 bases from V and 0 from J, leaving 5 bases between them. The CDR3 nucleotides are TGTGCCACCAGCAGAGAATACACAACTAATGAAAAACTGTTTTTT. This codes for CATSREYTTNEKLFF.

This clone is a singleton in its sample. Other nucleotide sequences in the sample specify the same CDR3. The gene calls are TRBV10-1 and TRBJ2-7, with D possibly matching TRBD2 (5 bases). This CDR3 has 13 amino acids. V was cut by 4 bases and J by 1 base, with 8 bases left in between. Germline V gene data show CDR1 as WNHNN and CDR2 as SYGVQD (reference sequence). Here the CDR3 DNA reads TGCGCCAGCAGTGCTGGACTGTCCTACGAGCAGTACTTC. As protein: CASSAGLSYEQYF.

The V call is TRBV2, the J call TRBJ2-7; 7 bases agree with TRBD1. Trimming cost V 4 bases and J 3 bases; bases outside gene matches: 12. Germline V gives CDR1 SNHLY, CDR2 FYNNEI. The CDR3 loop spans 16 amino acids. The CDR3 DNA reads TGTGCCAGCAGTGGCGCACGGACAGGTTCACTCTACGAGCAGTACTTC. As protein: CASSGARTGSLYEQYF.

This chain joins TRBV6-5 and TRBJ1-5; D might be TRBD1 (6 bases). The germline V and J ends were trimmed by 4 bases and 3 bases, with 13 bases remaining between them. This CDR3 comprises 15 residues. Germline CDR1 is MNHEY and CDR2 is SVGAGI. CDR3 sequence: CASSSLQGDNQPQHF. CDR3 DNA: TGTGCCAGCAGTTCTCTACAGGGCGACAATCAGCCCCAGCATTTT.

This chain joins TRBV5-6 and TRBJ1-1; D not certain. The CDR3 has 14 residues. Germline CDR1 reads SGHDT; CDR2 reads YYEEEE. Trimming removed 6 bases from V and 1 base from J, with 13 bases in between. The CDR3 sequence: CASTLGGGNTEAFF. The CDR3 DNA follows: TGTGCCAGCACCCTGGGTGGCGGGAACACTGAAGCTTTCTTT.

The chain combines TRBV27 with TRBJ2-1; 7 nucleotides agree with TRBD2. V shed 3 bases, J shed 4 bases, and the junction held 6 bases outside the gene matches. The CDR3 runs 15 residues. In germline, CDR1 is MNHEY, CDR2 SMNVEV (reference sequence). CDR3 protein: CASSLMAGAYNEQFF. The CDR3 DNA follows: TGTGCCAGCAGTTTGATGGCGGGAGCTTACAATGAGCAGTTCTTC.

The chain recombines TRBV4-2 with TRBJ2-1; D is ambiguous. There are 15 residues in the CDR3. Trimming stripped 4 bases from V and 6 bases from J, with 16 bases between. Germline CDR1 and CDR2: LGHNA and YNFKEQ. The CDR3 DNA is TGTGCCAGCAGCCCGATGGCCGGGCCGGTCAATGAGCAGTTCTTC. Encoded protein: CASSPMAGPVNEQFF.

The rearrangement joins TRBV7-6 to TRBJ2-7; perhaps TRBD2 as D (6 bases). V dropped 5 bases and J dropped 5 bases, with 16 bases sitting between them. Germline V gives CDR1 SGHVS, CDR2 FNYEAQ. This CDR3 has 14 amino acids. The CDR3 nucleotides are TGTGCCAGCAGCCCCTCTCGGAGGGTCGACGAGCAGTACTTC. Protein product: CASSPSRRVDEQYF. The entire variable domain, with the rest obtained from reference TRBV7-6 and TRBJ2-7, is as follows: GAGVSQSPRYKVTKRGQDVALRCDPISGHVSLYWYRQALGQGPEFLTYFNYEAQQDKSGLPNDRFSAERPEGSISTLTIQRTEQRDSAMYRCASSPSRRVDEQYFGPGTRLTVT.

CDR3 DNA sequence: TGTGCCAGTAGTATAGCTGGCGCGAACACCGGGGAGCTGTTTTTT. It translates to CASSIAGANTGELFF. The chain carries TRBV19 and TRBJ2-2; no clear D. CDR1 is LNHDA, CDR2 SQIVND, per germline (reference sequence). Trimming removed 1 base at V and 0 bases at J, with 6 bases between. The CDR3 totals 15 residues.